This T cell receptor (beta chain) was identified in a study of spatial heterogeneity in lung cancer. Study-level background: Detection of beta-chain sequences consistently exceeded that of alpha-chain sequences. Notes on the study in general: Mutation tallies in tumors tracked expanded intratumoral alpha and beta TCR counts.

Each CDR3 protein is one row after TCRdb ran MiXCR on the 5' RACE reads. Among about 9,800 distinct CDR3 sequences, 5.5% to 7% were seen once, and the ten largest hold around 9.1%. In this sample, this clonotype turned up many times. Antigen unknown. Because the library targeted alpha chains, this beta chain is an off-target read whose size means little. Time point noted: sample taken at primary tumor resection. The CDR3 sequence is 17 residues long. Germline values: CDR1 MNHEY, CDR2 SMNVEV (reference sequence). Trimming shortened V by 0 bases and J by 1 base, and 15 bases separated the two germline ends.

Specimen: lung tumor tissue, collected at surgery. The chain combines TRBV27 with TRBJ1-1, with D uncertain. This receptor was obtained from a male donor with early-stage non-small cell lung cancer. CDR3 sequence: CASSLSGWGRQNTEAFF. The CDR3 DNA reads as TGTGCCAGCAGTTTATCCGGTTGGGGTAGACAGAACACTGAAGCTTTCTTT.